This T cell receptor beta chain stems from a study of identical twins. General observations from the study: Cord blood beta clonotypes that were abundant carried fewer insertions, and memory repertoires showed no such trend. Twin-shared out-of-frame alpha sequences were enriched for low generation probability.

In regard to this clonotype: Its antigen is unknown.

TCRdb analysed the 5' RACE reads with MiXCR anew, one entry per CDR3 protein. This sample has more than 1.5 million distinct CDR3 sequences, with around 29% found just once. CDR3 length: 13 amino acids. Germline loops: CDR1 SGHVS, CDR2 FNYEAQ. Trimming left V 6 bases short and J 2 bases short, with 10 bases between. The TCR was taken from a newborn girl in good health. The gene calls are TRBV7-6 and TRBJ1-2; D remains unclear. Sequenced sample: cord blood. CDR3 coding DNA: TGTGCCAGCAGTATGTTGGAGAACTATGGCTACACCTTC. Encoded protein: CASSMLENYGYTF.